This T cell receptor beta chain was captured in a study of T cells after yellow fever vaccination. Broader study findings: Among all clonotypes, a small share was observed in both CD4 and CD8 compartments. FACS-sorted repertoires might harbor abundant contaminating clonotypes from the bulk population.

The CDR3 sequence is 20 residues long. Trimming pared 7 bases from V and 0 bases from J, leaving 25 bases between. About this clonotype itself: Its antigen is unknown.

TCRdb redid the calling of the 5' RACE reads with MiXCR, one entry per CDR3 protein. The sample contains hundreds of thousands of distinct CDR3 sequences, 21% of which appear only once. The clonotype was recovered from a man aged 18 to 30 who received the YFV17D yellow fever vaccine. The chain couples TRBV12-3 or TRBV12-4 to TRBJ2-6; D perhaps matches TRBD1 (5 bases). The sequencing here drew on PBMCs, taken approximately 20 days after the first yellow fever vaccination. CDR3 bases: TGTGCCAGCACCACTCAGGCGATGAACAGGAAGCCCTCTGGGGCCAACGTCCTGACTTTC. Translation gives CASTTQAMNRKPSGANVLTF.